This T cell receptor (beta chain) was captured by sequencing in a study of cytomegalovirus exposure and HLA in healthy donors. Study overall: Ancestry clustering placed 70% to 85% of a few hundred genotyped donors in the Caucasian-associated cluster.

Trimming cost V 8 bases and J 3 bases; bases outside gene matches: 6. CDR3 length equals 14 residues. In germline, CDR1 is SNHLY, CDR2 FYNNEI. Notes on this clone: Its matching antigen is unknown.

Study conclusions and caveats: TRBV6-2, TRBV6-3 and other indistinguishable V segments were excluded. Among the CMV-associated chains, a few were confirmed in vitro as specific for CMV antigens.

Vbeta (60) and Jbeta (13) primers were used in the PCR. Assay used: immunoSEQ multiplex PCR; TCRdb lists only in-frame clones, some missing. Among under 150,000 clones listed, more than 70% were seen once. This clonotype originated in a woman aged 45-60 years in good health and CMV-seronegative. The chain joins TRBV2 to TRBJ1-1; 10 nucleotides agree with TRBD1. Sequencing was done on a sample of PBMCs. For the CDR3, the DNA is TGTGCCAGCCCGACAGGGGGCCCGGACACTGAAGCTTTCTTT. The encoded protein is CASPTGGPDTEAFF.